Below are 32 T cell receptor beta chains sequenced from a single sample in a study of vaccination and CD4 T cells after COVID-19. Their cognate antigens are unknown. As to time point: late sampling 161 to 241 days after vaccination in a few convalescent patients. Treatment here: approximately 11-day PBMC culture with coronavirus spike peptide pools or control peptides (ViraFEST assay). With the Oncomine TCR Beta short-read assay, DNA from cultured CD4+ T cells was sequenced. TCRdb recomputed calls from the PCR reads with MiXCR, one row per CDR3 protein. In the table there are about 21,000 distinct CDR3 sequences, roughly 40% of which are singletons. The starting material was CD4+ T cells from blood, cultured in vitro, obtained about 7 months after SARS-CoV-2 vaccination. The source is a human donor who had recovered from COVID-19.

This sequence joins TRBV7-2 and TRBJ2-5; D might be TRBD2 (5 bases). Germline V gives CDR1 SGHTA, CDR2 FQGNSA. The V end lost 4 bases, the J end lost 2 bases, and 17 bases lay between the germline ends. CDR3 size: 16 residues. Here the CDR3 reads CASSSPREATQETQYF. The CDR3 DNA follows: TGTGCCAGCAGCTCCCCCCGGGAAGCGACACAAGAGACCCAGTACTTC.

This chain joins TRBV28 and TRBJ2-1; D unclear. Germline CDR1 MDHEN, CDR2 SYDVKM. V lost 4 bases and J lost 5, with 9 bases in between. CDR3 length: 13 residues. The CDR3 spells CASSSPQDNEQFF. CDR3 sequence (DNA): TGTGCCAGCAGTTCACCCCAGGACAATGAGCAGTTCTTC.

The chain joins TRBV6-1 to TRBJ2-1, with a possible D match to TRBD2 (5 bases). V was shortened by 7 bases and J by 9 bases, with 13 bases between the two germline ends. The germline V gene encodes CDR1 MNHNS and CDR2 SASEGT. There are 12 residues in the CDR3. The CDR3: CASTTGMGEQFF. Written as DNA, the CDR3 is TGTGCCAGCACCACGGGGATGGGTGAGCAGTTCTTC.

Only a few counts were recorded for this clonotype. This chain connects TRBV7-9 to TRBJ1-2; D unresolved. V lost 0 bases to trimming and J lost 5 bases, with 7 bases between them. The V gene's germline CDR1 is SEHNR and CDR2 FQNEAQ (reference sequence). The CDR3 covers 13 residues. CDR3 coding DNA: TGTGCCAGCAGCTTAGCAGTCCTGTATGGCTACACCTTC. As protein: CASSLAVLYGYTF.

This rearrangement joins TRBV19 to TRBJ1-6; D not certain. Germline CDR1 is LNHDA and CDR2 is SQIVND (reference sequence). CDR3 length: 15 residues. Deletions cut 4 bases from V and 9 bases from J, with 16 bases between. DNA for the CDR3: TGTGCCAGTAGTAAGGGCCAACCCGGGATTTCACCCCTCCACTTT. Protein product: CASSKGQPGISPLHF. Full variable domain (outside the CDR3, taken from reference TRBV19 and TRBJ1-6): DGGITQSPKYLFRKEGQNVTLSCEQNLNHDAMYWYRQDPGQGLRLIYYSQIVNDFQKGDIAEGYSVSREKKESFPLTVTSAQKNPTAFYLCASSKGQPGISPLHFGNGTRLTVT.

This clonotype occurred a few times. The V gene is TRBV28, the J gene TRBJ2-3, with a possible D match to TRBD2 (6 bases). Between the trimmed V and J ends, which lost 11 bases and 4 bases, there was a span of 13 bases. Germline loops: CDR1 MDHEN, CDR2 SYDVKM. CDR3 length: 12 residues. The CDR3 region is CASRTGADTQYF. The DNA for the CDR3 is TGTGCCTCTCGGACGGGGGCAGATACGCAGTATTTT.

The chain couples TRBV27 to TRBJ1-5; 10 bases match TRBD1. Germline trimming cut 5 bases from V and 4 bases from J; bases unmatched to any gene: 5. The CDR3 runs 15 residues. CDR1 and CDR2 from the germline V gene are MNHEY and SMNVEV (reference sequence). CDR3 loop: CASSRQGAGNQPQHF. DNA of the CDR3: TGTGCCAGCAGTCGACAGGGGGCGGGTAATCAGCCCCAGCATTTT.

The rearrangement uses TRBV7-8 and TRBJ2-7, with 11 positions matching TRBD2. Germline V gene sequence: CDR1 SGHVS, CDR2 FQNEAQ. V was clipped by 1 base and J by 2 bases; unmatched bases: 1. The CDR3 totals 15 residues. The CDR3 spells CASSLGSGRAYEQYF. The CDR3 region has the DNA TGTGCCAGCAGCTTAGGTAGCGGGAGGGCCTACGAGCAGTACTTC.

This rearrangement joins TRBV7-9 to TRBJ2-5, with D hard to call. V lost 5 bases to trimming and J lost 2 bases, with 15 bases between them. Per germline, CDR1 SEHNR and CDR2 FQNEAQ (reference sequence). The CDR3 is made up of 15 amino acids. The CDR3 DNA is TGTGCCAGCAGCCCTAAGCGTGGCCCACAAGAGACCCAGTACTTC. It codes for CASSPKRGPQETQYF.

CDR3 protein: CATSDRNQPQHF. The CDR3 DNA sequence: TGTGCCACCAGTGATCGCAATCAGCCCCAGCATTTT. The chain couples TRBV24-1 to TRBJ1-5; D is uncertain. The germline V and J ends were trimmed by 3 bases and 2 bases, with 1 base remaining between them. The CDR3 has 12 amino acids. In germline, CDR1 is KGHDR, CDR2 SFDVKD.

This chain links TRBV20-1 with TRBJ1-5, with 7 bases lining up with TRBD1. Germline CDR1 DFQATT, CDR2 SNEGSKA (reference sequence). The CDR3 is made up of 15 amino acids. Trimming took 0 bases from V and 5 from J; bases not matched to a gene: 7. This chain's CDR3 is CSARDQGVDDQPQHF. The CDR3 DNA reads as TGCAGTGCTAGAGACCAGGGGGTTGACGATCAGCCCCAGCATTTT.

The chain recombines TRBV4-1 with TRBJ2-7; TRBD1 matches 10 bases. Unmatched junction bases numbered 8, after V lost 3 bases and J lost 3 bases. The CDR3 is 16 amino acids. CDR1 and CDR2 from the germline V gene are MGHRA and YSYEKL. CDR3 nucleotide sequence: TGCGCCAGCAGCCAGAGAGACAGGGGGCAAGGCTACGAGCAGTACTTC. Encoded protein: CASSQRDRGQGYEQYF.

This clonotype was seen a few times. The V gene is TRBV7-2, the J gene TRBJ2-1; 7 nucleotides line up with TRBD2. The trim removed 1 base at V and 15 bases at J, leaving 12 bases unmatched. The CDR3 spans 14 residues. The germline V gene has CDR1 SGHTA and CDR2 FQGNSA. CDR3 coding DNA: TGTGCCAGCAGCTTAGGCGGGGAGGGCCCGCGAGGGTTCTTC. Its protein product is CASSLGGEGPRGFF.

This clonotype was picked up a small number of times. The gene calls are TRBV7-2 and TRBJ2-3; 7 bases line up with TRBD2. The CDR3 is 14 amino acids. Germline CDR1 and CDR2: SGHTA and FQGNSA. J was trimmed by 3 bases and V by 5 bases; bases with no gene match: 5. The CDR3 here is CASSPARGTDTQYF. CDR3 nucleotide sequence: TGTGCCAGCAGCCCAGCGCGGGGGACAGATACGCAGTATTTT.

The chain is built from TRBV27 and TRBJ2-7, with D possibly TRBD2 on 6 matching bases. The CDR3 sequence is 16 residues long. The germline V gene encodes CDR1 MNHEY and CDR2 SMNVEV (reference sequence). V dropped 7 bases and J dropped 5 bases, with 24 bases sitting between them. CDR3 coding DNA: TGTGCCAGCACTTCAGTGCTCCCGGTCGGGAGTAACGAGCAGTACTTC. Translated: CASTSVLPVGSNEQYF.

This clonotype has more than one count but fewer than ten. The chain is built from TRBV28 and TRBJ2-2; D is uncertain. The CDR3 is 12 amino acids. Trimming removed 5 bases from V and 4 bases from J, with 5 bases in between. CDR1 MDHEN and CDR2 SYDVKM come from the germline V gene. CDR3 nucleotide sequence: TGTGCCAGCAGTCCACCCACCGGGGAGCTGTTTTTT. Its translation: CASSPPTGELFF.

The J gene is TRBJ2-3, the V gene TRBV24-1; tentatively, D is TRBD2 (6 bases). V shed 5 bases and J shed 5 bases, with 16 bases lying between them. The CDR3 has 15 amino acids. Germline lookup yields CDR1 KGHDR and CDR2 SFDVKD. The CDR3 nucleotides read TGTGCCACCAGTGGTGCAACGGGAGTTGGAGATACGCAGTATTTT. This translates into CATSGATGVGDTQYF.

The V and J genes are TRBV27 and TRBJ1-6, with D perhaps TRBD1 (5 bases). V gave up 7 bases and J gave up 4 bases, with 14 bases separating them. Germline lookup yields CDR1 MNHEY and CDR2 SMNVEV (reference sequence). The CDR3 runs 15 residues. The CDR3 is CASKIRDGYNSPLHF. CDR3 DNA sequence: TGTGCCAGCAAGATCCGGGACGGATATAATTCACCCCTCCACTTT.

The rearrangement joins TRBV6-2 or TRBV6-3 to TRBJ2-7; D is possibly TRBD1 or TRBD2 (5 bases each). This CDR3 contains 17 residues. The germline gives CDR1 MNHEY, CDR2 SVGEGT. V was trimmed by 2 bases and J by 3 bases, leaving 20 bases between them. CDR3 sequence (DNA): TGTGCCAGCAGTTACCTCCCGGGGCAGACCCTTCACTACGAGCAGTACTTC. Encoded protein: CASSYLPGQTLHYEQYF.

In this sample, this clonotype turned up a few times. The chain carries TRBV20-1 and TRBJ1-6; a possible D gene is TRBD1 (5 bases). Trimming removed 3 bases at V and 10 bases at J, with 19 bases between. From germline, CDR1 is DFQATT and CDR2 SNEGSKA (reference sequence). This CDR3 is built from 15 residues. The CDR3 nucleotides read TGCAGTGCTAGCCCTTTGTTTGAGGGGAGCTCACCCCTCCACTTT. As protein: CSASPLFEGSSPLHF.

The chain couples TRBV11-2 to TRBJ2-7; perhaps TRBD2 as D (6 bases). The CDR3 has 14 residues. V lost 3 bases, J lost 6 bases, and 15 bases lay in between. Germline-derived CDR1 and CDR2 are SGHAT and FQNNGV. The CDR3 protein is CASSLAGSVREQYF. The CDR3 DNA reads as TGTGCCAGCAGCTTGGCGGGATCCGTGCGCGAGCAGTACTTC.

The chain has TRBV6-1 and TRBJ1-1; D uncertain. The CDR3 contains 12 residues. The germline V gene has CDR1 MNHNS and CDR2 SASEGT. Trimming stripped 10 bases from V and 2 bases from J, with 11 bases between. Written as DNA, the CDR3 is TGTGCCAAGAATAGGGTTAACACTGAAGCTTTCTTT. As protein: CAKNRVNTEAFF.

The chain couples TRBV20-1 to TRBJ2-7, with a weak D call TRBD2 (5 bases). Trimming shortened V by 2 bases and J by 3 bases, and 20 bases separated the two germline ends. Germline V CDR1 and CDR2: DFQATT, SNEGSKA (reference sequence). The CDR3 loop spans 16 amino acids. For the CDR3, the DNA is TGCAGTGCTAGACGACCTTTTCTAGGACTGATCTACGAGCAGTACTTC. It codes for CSARRPFLGLIYEQYF.

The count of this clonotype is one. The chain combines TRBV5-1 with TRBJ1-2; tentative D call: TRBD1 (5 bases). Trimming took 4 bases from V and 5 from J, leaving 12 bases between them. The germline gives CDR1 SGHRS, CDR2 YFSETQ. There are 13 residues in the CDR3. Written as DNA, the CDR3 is TGCGCCAGCAGCCAAGACAGACGGTATGGCTACACCTTC. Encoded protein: CASSQDRRYGYTF.

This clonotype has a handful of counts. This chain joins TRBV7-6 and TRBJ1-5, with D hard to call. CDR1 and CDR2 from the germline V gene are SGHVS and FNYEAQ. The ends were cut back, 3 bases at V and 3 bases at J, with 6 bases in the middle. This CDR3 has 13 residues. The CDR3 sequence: CASSFSDNQPQHF. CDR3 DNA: TGTGCCAGCAGCTTTTCAGACAATCAGCCCCAGCATTTT.

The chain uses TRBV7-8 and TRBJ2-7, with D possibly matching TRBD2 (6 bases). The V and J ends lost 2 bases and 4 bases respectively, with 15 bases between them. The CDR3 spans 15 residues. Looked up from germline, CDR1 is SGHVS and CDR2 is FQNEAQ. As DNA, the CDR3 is TGTGCCAGCAGCTTATTTGTTGGGGCGGGATACGAGCAGTACTTC. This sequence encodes CASSLFVGAGYEQYF.

This CDR3 is CASSYDIQTYGYTF. CDR3 bases: TGTGCCAGCAGTTACGACATCCAGACCTATGGCTACACCTTC. This chain links TRBV6-5 with TRBJ1-2; D uncertain. Trimming pared 2 bases from V and 4 bases from J, leaving 11 bases between. The CDR3 has 14 amino acids. Per the germline V gene, CDR1 is MNHEY and CDR2 is SVGAGI.

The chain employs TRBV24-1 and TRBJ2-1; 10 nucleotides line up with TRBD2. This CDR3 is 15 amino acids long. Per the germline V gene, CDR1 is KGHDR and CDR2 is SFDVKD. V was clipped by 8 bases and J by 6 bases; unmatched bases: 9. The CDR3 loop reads CATKGEREGSNEQFF. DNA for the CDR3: TGTGCCACCAAGGGGGAGCGGGAGGGTTCCAATGAGCAGTTCTTC.

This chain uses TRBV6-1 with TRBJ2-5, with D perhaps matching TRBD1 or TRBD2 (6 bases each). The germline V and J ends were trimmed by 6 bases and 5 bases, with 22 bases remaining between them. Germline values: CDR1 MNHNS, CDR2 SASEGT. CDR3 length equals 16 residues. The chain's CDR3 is CASSRTGGQGAETQYF. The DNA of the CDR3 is TGTGCCAGCAGCCGAACCGGGGGCCAGGGCGCGGAGACCCAGTACTTC.

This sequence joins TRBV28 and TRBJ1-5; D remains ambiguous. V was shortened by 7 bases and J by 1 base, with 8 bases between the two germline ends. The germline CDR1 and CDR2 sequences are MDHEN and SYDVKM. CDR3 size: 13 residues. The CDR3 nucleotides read TGTGCCAGCAAAGAATTGAGCAATCAGCCCCAGCATTTT. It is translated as CASKELSNQPQHF. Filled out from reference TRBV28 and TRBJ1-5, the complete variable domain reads DVKVTQSSRYLVKRTGEKVFLECVQDMDHENMFWYRQDPGLGLRLIYFSYDVKMKEKGDIPEGYSVSREKKERFSLILESASTNQTSMYLCASKELSNQPQHFGDGTRLSIL.

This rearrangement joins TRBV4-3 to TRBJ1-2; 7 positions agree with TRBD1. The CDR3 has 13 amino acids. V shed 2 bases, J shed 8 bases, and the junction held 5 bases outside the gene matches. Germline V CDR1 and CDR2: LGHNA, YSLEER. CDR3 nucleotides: TGCGCCAGCAGCCAATTGGACAGGTCGGGCTACACCTTC. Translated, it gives CASSQLDRSGYTF.

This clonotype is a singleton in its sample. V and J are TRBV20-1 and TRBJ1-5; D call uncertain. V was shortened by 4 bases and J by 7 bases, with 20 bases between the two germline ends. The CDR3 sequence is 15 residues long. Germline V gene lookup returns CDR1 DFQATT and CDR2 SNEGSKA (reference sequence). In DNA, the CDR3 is TGCAGTGCTAACGAAATAGGCAGCGTCGACCAGCCCCAGCATTTT. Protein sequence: CSANEIGSVDQPQHF.